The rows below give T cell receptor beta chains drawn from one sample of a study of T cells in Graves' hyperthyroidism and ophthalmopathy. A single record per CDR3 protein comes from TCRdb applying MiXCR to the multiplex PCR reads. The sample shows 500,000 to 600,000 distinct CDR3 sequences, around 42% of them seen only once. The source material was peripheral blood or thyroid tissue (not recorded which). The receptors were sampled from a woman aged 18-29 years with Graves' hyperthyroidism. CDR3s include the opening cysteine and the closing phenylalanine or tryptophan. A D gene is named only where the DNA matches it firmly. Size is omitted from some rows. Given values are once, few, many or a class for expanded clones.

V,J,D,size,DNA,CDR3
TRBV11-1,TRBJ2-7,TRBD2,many,TGTGCCAGCAGCTTCGGGACTAGCGTCTACGAGCAGTACTTC,CASSFGTSVYEQYF
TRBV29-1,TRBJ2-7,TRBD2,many,TGCAGCGTCCGGGATAGCGGGAGGTACGAGCAGTACTTC,CSVRDSGRYEQYF
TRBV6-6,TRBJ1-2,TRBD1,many,TGTGCCAGCAGTGATGGACAGGGGCATGGCTACACCTTC,CASSDGQGHGYTF
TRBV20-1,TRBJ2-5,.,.,TGCAGTGCTAGAGATCGTGGGGTTCAAGAGACCCAGTACTTC,CSARDRGVQETQYF
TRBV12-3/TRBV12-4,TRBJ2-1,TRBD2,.,TGTGCCAGTCGACTAGCGGGGTACAATGAGCAGTTCTTC,CASRLAGYNEQFF
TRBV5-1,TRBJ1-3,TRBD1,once,TGCGCCAGCAGCTTGGATACAGGGGCTGGAAACACCATATATTTT,CASSLDTGAGNTIYF
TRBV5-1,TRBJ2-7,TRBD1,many,TGCGCCAGCAGTGAGGGGGCCTACCCCTACGAGCAGTACTTC,CASSEGAYPYEQYF
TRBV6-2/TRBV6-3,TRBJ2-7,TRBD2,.,TGTGCCAGCAGTTACCGTGGTAGCGGGAGCGTCTACGAGCAGTACTTC,CASSYRGSGSVYEQYF
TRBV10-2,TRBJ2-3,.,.,TGCGCCAGCAGTGCAGGTGGCGATACGCAGTATTTT,CASSAGGDTQYF
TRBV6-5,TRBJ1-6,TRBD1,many,TGTGCCAGCAGTTACTCCGGGACAGGGTTTGTCACCCTCCACTTT,CASSYSGTGFVTLHF
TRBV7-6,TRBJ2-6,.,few,TGTGCCAGCAGCCCTCGTCGGGGACGCTCTGGGGCCAACGTCCTGACTTTC,CASSPRRGRSGANVLTF
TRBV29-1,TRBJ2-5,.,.,TGCAGCGTTGAAAGGGGGGGCCAGTACTTC,CSVERGGQYF
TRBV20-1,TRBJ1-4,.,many,TGCAGTGCTACCCCCCAGGGAAATCTTAATGAAAAACTGTTTTTT,CSATPQGNLNEKLFF
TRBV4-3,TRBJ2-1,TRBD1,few,TGCGCCAGCAGCCGGACCGGGACAGCCTACAATGAGCAGTTCTTC,CASSRTGTAYNEQFF
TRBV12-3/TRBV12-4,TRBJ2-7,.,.,TGTGCCAGCAGTTTAGCTAGGGCGGCGACTAGCTCCTACGAGCAGTACTTC,CASSLARAATSSYEQYF
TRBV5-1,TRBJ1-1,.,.,TGCGCCAGCGGCTTGAGTAGGGACTTAAACACTGAAGCTTTCTTT,CASGLSRDLNTEAFF
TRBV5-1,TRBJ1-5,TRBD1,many,TGCGCCAACAGCCCGGAGGACAGGGCTCAGCCCCAGCATTTT,CANSPEDRAQPQHF
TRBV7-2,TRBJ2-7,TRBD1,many,TGTGCCAGCAGCGATACAGGGGGTAGATCCTACGAGCAGTACTTC,CASSDTGGRSYEQYF
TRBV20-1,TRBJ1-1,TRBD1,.,TGCAGTGCTAGAGCCGGGACAGGGATCAGCGCTTTCTTT,CSARAGTGISAFF
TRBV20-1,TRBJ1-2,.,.,TGCAGTGCTAGAGATCTCGGGCAGGGAACGTATGGCTACACCTTC,CSARDLGQGTYGYTF
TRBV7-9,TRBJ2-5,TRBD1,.,TGTGCCAGCAGCAGTCTACCAGGGACAGGGGAAGAGACCCAGTACTTC,CASSSLPGTGEETQYF
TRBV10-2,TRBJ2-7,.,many,TGCGCCAGCAGTGGAGGGGTGGAGCAGTACTTC,CASSGGVEQYF
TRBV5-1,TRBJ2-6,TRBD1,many,TGCGCCAGCAGCAGGGACAGGGACGTCCTGACTTTC,CASSRDRDVLTF
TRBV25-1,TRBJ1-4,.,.,TGTGCTAGAGTCCGGGGGTCGGTGGTAATCGGTGAAAAACTGTTTTTT,CARVRGSVVIGEKLFF
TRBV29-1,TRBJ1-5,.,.,TGCAGCACTAGGCAACAGGGTTCGGTACAGCCCCAGCATTTT,CSTRQQGSVQPQHF
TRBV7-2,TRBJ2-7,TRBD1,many,TGTGCCAGCAGCTTATACGGGACAGGGACCTACGAGCAGTACTTC,CASSLYGTGTYEQYF
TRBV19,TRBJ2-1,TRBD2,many,TGTGCCAGTAGTAGCCTAGCGGGATCGAATGAGCAGTTCTTC,CASSSLAGSNEQFF
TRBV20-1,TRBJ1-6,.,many,TGCAGTGCGGCCCCGGCGGATTATAATTCACCCCTCCACTTT,CSAAPADYNSPLHF
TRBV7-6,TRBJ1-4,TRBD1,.,TGTGCCAGCAGCAACGACAGGGGTGGAAAACTGTTTTTT,CASSNDRGGKLFF
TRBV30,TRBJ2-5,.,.,TGTGCCTGGATGGCAGGAGGGGGAACGGAGACCCAGTACTTC,CAWMAGGGTETQYF
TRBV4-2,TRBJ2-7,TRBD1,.,TGTGCCAGCAGTCTCCACAGGGGAATTGGCTACGAGCAGTACTTC,CASSLHRGIGYEQYF
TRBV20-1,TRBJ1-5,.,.,TGCAGTGCTAGAGGCGAAACTAGCGATCAGCCCCAGCATTTT,CSARGETSDQPQHF
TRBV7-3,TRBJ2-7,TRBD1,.,TGTGCCAGCAGCCCTGACACCGGGACAGGGGGCGGCGAGCAGTACTTC,CASSPDTGTGGGEQYF
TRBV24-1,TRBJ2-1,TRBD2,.,TGTGCCACCAGTGATTTGTTGGGTAGCGGGAGAACCCATGAGCAGTTCTTC,CATSDLLGSGRTHEQFF
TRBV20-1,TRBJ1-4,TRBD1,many,TGCAGTGCCAACCGACAGGGGGCGGATGAAAAACTGTTTTTT,CSANRQGADEKLFF
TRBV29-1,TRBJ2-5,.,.,TGCAGCGTGGGGGGACAGAAAGAGACCCAGTACTTC,CSVGGQKETQYF
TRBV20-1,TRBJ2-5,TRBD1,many,TGCAGTGCTAGATCCCCGGACAGGGGACAAGAGACCCAGTACTTC,CSARSPDRGQETQYF
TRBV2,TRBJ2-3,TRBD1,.,TGTGCCACCACGGGACAGATGGGCACAGATACGCAGTATTTT,CATTGQMGTDTQYF
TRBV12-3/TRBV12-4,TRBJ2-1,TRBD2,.,TGTGCCAGCAAAGCGGGGGAAACGGGGTACAATGAGCAGTTCTTC,CASKAGETGYNEQFF
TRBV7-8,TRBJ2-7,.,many,TGTGCCAGCAGCTTGGGGTCAACTAGCTTTTACCACGAGCAGTACTTC,CASSLGSTSFYHEQYF
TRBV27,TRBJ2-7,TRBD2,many,TGTGCTAGCGGGGACATATCCTACGAGCAGTACTTC,CASGDISYEQYF
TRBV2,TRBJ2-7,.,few,TGTGCCAGCAGTGAACGACTATCATCCGAGCAGTACTTC,CASSERLSSEQYF
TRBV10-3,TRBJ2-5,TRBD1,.,TGTGCCATCAGTAGAGCCGGGACAGGGTCAGAGACCCAGTACTTC,CAISRAGTGSETQYF
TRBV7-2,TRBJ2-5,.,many,TGTGCCAGCAGCCCCTGGACTGGATTTAAAGAGACCCAGTACTTC,CASSPWTGFKETQYF
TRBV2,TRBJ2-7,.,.,TGTGCCAGCGAAGGACACAGATCCTACGAGCAGTACTTC,CASEGHRSYEQYF
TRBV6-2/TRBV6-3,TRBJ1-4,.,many,TGTGCCAGCAGCTCAGATGGCAGGCAGGATAATGAAAAACTGTTTTTT,CASSSDGRQDNEKLFF
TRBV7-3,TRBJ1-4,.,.,TGTGCCAGCAGCCCTGGCACCGGGCGGAATGAAAAACTGTTTTTT,CASSPGTGRNEKLFF
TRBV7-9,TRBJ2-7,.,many,TGTGCCAGCAGCTTAGCGTGGGGGCGAGAGCAGTACTTC,CASSLAWGREQYF
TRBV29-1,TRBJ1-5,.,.,TGCAGCGCTAGACACGTTGGACAGCCCCAGCATTTT,CSARHVGQPQHF
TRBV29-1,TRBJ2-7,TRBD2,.,TGCAGCGTAACCGGACTAGCGGGAGTTTCCGAGCAGTACTTC,CSVTGLAGVSEQYF
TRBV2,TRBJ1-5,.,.,TGTGCCAGCCGAGGGGAGGGCAATCAGCCCCAGCATTTT,CASRGEGNQPQHF
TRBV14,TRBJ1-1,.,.,TGTGCCAGCAGCCAAGAATTTGGGAATCAAGCTTTCTTT,CASSQEFGNQAFF
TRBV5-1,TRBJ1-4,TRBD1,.,TGCGCCAGCAGCATAGACCGGGACAGGCGCCTCCTGTTTTTT,CASSIDRDRRLLFF
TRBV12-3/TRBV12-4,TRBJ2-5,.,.,TGTGCCAGCAGTTTTGCGGGACGGGAGACCCAGTACTTC,CASSFAGRETQYF
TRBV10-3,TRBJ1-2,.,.,TGTGCCATCAGTGGTATAACAGGGATCTATGGCTACACCTTC,CAISGITGIYGYTF
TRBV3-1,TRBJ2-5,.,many,TGTGCCAGCAGCCAAGCCAGACAAGAGACCCAGTACTTC,CASSQARQETQYF
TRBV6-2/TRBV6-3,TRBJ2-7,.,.,TGTGCCATCAGTGAGAGGGCGGACTCCTACGAGCAGTACTTC,CAISERADSYEQYF
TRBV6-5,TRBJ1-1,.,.,TGTGCCACCAGACAGGACAGAGCTTTCTTT,CATRQDRAFF
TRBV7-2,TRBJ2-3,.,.,TGTGCCAGCAGCTTAGCCGGACGACGGTTTCTCACAGATACGCAGTATTTT,CASSLAGRRFLTDTQYF